These 7 T cell receptor beta chains share one sample of origin, sequenced in a study of radiation and T cells in renal cell carcinoma. Described time point: baseline pretreatment blood. Noted treatment: 15 Gy SBRT to primary tumor, nephrectomy 4 weeks later. Generated by immunoSEQ multiplex PCR, the TCRdb table keeps only in-frame clones and is missing some. This table holds 150,000 or so clones, about 88% found once. The sequenced sample was blood, obtained from a patient whose treatment included radiotherapy and nephrectomy. These receptors were taken from a woman in her 70s with renal cell carcinoma.

The CDR3 nucleotides are TGTGCCAGCAGCAAAGAGGGGGGGCGAGATACGCAGTATTTT. This sequence encodes CASSKEGGRDTQYF. The chain carries TRBV9 and TRBJ2-3, with D perhaps TRBD2 (7 bases). This CDR3 comprises 14 residues. The germline V and J ends were trimmed by 4 bases and 5 bases, with 14 bases remaining between them. Germline V lookup: CDR1 SGDLS, CDR2 YYNGEE.

This chain joins TRBV15 and TRBJ2-3, with 7 bases matching TRBD1. The CDR3 covers 17 residues. Germline trimming cut 2 bases from V and 2 bases from J; bases unmatched to any gene: 10. CDR1 and CDR2 from the germline V gene are LNHNV and YYDKDF (reference sequence). CDR3 protein: CATSRLGPGQTTDTQYF. The DNA for the CDR3 is TGTGCCACCAGCAGACTCGGACCGGGACAGACCACAGATACGCAGTATTTT.

CDR3 amino acids: CASSVDRDHGYTF. The CDR3 nucleotides are TGTGCCAGCAGTGTAGACAGGGACCATGGCTACACCTTC. The rearrangement links TRBV6-1 to TRBJ1-2; 7 bases match TRBD1. J gave up 6 bases and V 4 bases, and 5 bases lay outside the gene matches. Germline CDR1 and CDR2: MNHNS and SASEGT. CDR3 length: 13 amino acids.

V and J are TRBV5-8 and TRBJ2-3; D might be TRBD2 (6 bases). CDR3 length equals 14 residues. With 0 bases removed from V and 5 bases from J, the gap between germline ends came to 10 bases. The V gene's germline CDR1 is SGHTS and CDR2 YDEGEE. The CDR3 region has the DNA TGTGCCAGCAGCTTGGGCCAGGGAGGAGATACGCAGTATTTT. Its translation is CASSLGQGGDTQYF.

This chain connects TRBV9 to TRBJ1-6; D is undetermined. Trimming removed 0 bases from V and 10 bases from J, with 11 bases in between. The CDR3 sequence is 14 residues long. Germline assignment: CDR1 SGDLS and CDR2 YYNGEE. CDR3 amino acids: CASSVGGDHSPLHF. CDR3 bases: TGTGCCAGCAGCGTAGGCGGGGATCACTCACCCCTCCACTTT.

The V call is TRBV5-1, the J call TRBJ1-1; D perhaps matches TRBD1 (5 bases). Trimming removed 8 bases from V and 6 bases from J, with 11 bases in between. CDR1 SGHRS and CDR2 YFSETQ come from the germline V gene. The CDR3 runs 11 residues. The chain's CDR3 is CASRGVAEAFF. In DNA, the CDR3 is TGCGCCAGTCGAGGGGTGGCTGAAGCTTTCTTT.

The table lists this clone with a count of one. The chain recombines TRBV25-1 with TRBJ2-7; 9 nucleotides line up with TRBD1. V was pared by 3 bases and J by 11 bases, with 14 bases of the junction left unmatched. The CDR3 length is 15 residues. CDR1 MGHDK and CDR2 SYGVNS come from the germline V gene. DNA of the CDR3: TGTGCCAGCAGTGAGCCCGGGACAGGGCAGTTTGGGGAGTACTTC. Its translation is CASSEPGTGQFGEYF.